This T cell receptor (beta chain) derives from a study of T cells in localized non-small cell lung cancer. With regard to this clone: What it binds is unknown.

Data came from immunoSEQ multiplex PCR; TCRdb stores just in-frame clones and leaves some out. This repertoire shows under 50,000 clones, 81% found once; its top ten account for about a sixth. Findings and caveats of the study: The highest T cell clonality was in uninvolved adjacent lung, above tumor.

The sample consisted of peripheral blood mononuclear cells, taken before any cancer treatment. This TCR derives from a man aged 35 to 70 with stage III lung adenocarcinoma.

CDR3 region: CALRRVAGGLEQYF. CDR3 DNA: TGTGCCTTAAGACGAGTAGCGGGGGGGCTCGAGCAGTACTTC. The V call is TRBV30, the J call TRBJ2-7; 11 bases map to TRBD2. Germline assignment: CDR1 GTSNPN and CDR2 SVGIG (reference sequence). CDR3 length equals 14 residues. V was pared by 7 bases and J by 6 bases, with 11 bases of the junction left unmatched.